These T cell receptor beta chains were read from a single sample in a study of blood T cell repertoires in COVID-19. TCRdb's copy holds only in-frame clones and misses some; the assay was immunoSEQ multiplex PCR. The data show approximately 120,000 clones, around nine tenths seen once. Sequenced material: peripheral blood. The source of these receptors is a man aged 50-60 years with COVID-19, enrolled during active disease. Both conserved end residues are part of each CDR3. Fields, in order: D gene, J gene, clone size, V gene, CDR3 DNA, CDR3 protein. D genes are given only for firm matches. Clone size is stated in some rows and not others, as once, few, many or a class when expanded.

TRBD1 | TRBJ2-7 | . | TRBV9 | TGTGCCAGCAGCCCCGGGACAGGGTTCTACGAGCAGTACTTC | CASSPGTGFYEQYF
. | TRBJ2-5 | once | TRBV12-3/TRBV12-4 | TGTGCCAGCAGTGCACAAACGGAGACCCAGTACTTC | CASSAQTETQYF
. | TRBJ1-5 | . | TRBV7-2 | TGTGCCAGCAGCTTAGTAGCGGGGGGGAGTAGGCCCCAGCATTTT | CASSLVAGGSRPQHF
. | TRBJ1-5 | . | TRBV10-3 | TGTGCCATCTCGAGTGCGGATCAGCCCCAGCATTTT | CAISSADQPQHF
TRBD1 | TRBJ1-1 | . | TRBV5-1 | TGCGCCAGCAGCTTGGAAGGGGGCTCGGGAACTGAAGCTTTCTTT | CASSLEGGSGTEAFF
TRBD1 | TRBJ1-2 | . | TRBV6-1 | TGTGCCAGCAGTGAAGGGTGGGACAGGGGGACCTTC | CASSEGWDRGTF
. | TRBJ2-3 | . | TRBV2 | TGTGCCAGCACCCTTACAGATACGCAGTATTTT | CASTLTDTQYF
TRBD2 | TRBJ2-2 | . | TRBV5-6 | TGTGCCAGCAGCGCGGGACTAGCGGAGACCGGGGAGCTGTTTTTT | CASSAGLAETGELFF
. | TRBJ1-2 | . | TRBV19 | TGTGCCAGTAGGGTGACATTCACTAACTATGGCTACACCTTC | CASRVTFTNYGYTF
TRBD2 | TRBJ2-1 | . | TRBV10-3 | TGTGCCATCAGTTGGATAGCGGGAGGGCTCAATGAGCAGTTCTTC | CAISWIAGGLNEQFF
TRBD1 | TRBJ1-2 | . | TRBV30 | TGTGCCTGGAGTTACGACAGGGGGGGATATGGCTACACCTTC | CAWSYDRGGYGYTF
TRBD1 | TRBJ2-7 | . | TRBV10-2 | TGCGCCAGCAGTGGCGGGGACAGGGGGAGAGGCGAGCAGTACTTC | CASSGGDRGRGEQYF
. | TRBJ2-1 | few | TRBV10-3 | TGTGCCATCTCTCGGGTACTACGGGATGAGCAGTTCTTC | CAISRVLRDEQFF
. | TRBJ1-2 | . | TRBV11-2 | TGTGCCAGCAGCTTAGCGCAGGGAAATGGCTACACCTTC | CASSLAQGNGYTF
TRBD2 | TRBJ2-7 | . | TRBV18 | TGTGCCAGCTCAACTAGCGGGAGCTACGAGCAGTACTTC | CASSTSGSYEQYF
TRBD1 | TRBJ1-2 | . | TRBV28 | TGTGCCAGCAGTCGAATTGGACAGGTACCGTATGGCTACACCTTC | CASSRIGQVPYGYTF
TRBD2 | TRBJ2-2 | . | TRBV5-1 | TGCGCCAGCAGCTTGGGTGGACTAGCGGGTGAAGCCGGGGAGCTGTTTTTT | CASSLGGLAGEAGELFF
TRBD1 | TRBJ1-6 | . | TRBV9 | TGTGCCAGCAGCGCGGAAGGACAGGGCGAATCACCCCTCCACTTT | CASSAEGQGESPLHF
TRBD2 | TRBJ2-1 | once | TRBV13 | TGTGCCAGCAGCTTAGATGTGACTAGCGGGAGGAGCTCCTACAATGAGCAGTTCTTC | CASSLDVTSGRSSYNEQFF
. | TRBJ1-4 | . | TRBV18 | TGTGCCAGCTCACCACGAGGTGTCTTTAATGAAAAACTGTTTTTT | CASSPRGVFNEKLFF